This T cell receptor (beta chain) comes out of a study of T cell changes during pregnancy in multiple sclerosis. Germline loops: CDR1 SGHRS, CDR2 YFSETQ. Between the trimmed V and J ends, which lost 4 bases and 3 bases, there was a span of 14 bases. This CDR3 region has 14 residues. This clone occurred once. Sequenced by immunoSEQ multiplex PCR; TCRdb stores in-frame clones only, minus some. This table holds tens of thousands of clones, 92% found once. The specimen comprised peripheral blood, sampled in the third trimester of pregnancy. The rearrangement uses TRBV5-1 and TRBJ2-7; perhaps TRBD1 as D (5 bases). This TCR was sampled from a female donor in good health, enrolled as a control in a pregnancy study. The chain's CDR3 is CASSPPGWDYEQYF. CDR3 DNA: TGCGCCAGCAGCCCCCCAGGGTGGGACTACGAGCAGTACTTC.